These T cell receptor beta chains were read from a single sample in a study of control samples from healthy donors and cancer patients. Data came from immunoSEQ multiplex PCR; TCRdb stores just in-frame clones and leaves some out. The table lists 120,000 to 150,000 clones, approximately 93% of them singletons, with more than 4.5% in the top ten. Sequencing used blood. These TCRs come from a man in his late teens or twenties in good health. The CDR3 runs from the conserved cysteine through the conserved F or W. Expanded clones get a size class; other rows say once, few or many, or leave the size out.

j_call clone_size v_call cdr3_aa
TRBJ2-7 - TRBV7-9 CASSLVPRRTGVDEQYF
TRBJ2-5 - TRBV10-3 CATGTGRGQETQYF
TRBJ2-1 - TRBV5-1 CASSIPGRDEQFF
TRBJ2-7 few TRBV2 CASTLGAPTYEQYF
TRBJ1-5 - TRBV5-1 CASSLGPNNQPQHF
TRBJ2-1 once TRBV19 CASTPQTGSKNEQFF
TRBJ2-5 - TRBV5-4 CASSLRRETQYF
TRBJ1-1 - TRBV30 CAWSVSLQANTEAFF
TRBJ1-3 - TRBV18 CASSPGLGSGNTIYF
TRBJ1-1 - TRBV11-3 CASSPSSMNTEAFF
TRBJ1-4 - TRBV30 CAWSGEKLFF
TRBJ2-7 - TRBV27 CASSPRGQGNEQYF
TRBJ1-5 - TRBV7-9 CASSFDSNQPQHF
TRBJ2-5 - TRBV5-1 CASRLPSGRAGTQYF
TRBJ1-2 - TRBV5-4 CASSLAGTGRGRYTF